Listed here is a single T cell receptor beta chain. With 1 base removed from V and 5 bases from J, the gap between germline ends came to 12 bases. The CDR3 length is 15 residues. Germline lookup yields CDR1 SGHTA and CDR2 FQGNSA. As handled by the study authors: Amplification with reference gene primers provided the estimates of nucleated cell counts. Here immunoSEQ multiplex PCR was the method, and the copy in TCRdb shows in-frame clones only, minus some. V and J calls plus clone size are reproduced from that table; the DNA served to infer D and trimming. In the table there are 95,000 to 100,000 clones, about 90% of which are singletons. The source of the sample is a study of blood T cell repertoires in COVID-19. The overall study: Sites across the United States, Italy and Spain contributed samples from acute and convalescent COVID-19. The cDNA or gDNA used as material had been derived from T cells, B-cell-depleted T cells, or PBMCs.

The V and J genes are TRBV7-2 and TRBJ1-5; D is possibly TRBD1 (5 bases). Sequenced sample: peripheral blood. The clonotype was recovered from a man in his forties or fifties with acute or convalescent COVID-19. Here the CDR3 reads CASSLDGEGDQPQHF. CDR3 nucleotides: TGTGCCAGCAGCTTAGATGGAGAAGGGGATCAGCCCCAGCATTTT.